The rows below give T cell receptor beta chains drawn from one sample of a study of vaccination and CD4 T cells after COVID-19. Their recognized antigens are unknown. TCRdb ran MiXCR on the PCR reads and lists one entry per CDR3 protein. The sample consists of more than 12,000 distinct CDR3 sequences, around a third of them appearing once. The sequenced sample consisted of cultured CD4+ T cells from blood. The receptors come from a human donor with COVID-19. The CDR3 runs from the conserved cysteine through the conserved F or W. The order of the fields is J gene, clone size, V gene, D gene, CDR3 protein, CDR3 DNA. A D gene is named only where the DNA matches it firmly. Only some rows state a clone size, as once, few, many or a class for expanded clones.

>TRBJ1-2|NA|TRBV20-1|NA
CSAREVSRAYYGYTF
TGCAGTGCTAGAGAAGTGAGCAGGGCGTACTATGGCTACACCTTC
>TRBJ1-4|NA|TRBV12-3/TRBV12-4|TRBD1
CASSRDRGDEKLFF
TGTGCCAGCAGCCGGGACAGGGGTGACGAAAAACTGTTTTTT
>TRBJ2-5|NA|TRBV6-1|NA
CASRTPEQETQYF
TGTGCCAGCCGAACCCCAGAACAAGAGACCCAGTACTTC
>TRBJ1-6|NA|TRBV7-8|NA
CASSLAPIWNSPLHF
TGTGCCAGCAGCTTAGCGCCTATTTGGAATTCACCCCTCCACTTT
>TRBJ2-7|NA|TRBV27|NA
CASSYGVDSFAGEQYF
TGTGCCAGCAGTTACGGGGTGGACAGTTTTGCGGGCGAGCAGTACTTC
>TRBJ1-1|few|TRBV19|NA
CASSITGANTEAFF
TGTGCCAGTAGTATCACCGGGGCGAACACTGAAGCTTTCTTT
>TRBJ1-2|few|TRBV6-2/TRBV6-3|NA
CASSPGSYGYTF
TGTGCCAGCTCCCCCGGGTCCTATGGCTACACCTTC
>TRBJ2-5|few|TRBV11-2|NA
CASSLSSWPRSGETQYF
TGTGCCAGCAGCTTATCATCTTGGCCTCGGTCGGGAGAGACCCAGTACTTC
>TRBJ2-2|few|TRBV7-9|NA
CASRTRDSLNTGELFF
TGTGCCAGCAGAACCAGGGACTCCCTGAACACCGGGGAGCTGTTTTTT
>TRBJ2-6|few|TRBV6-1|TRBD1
CASSGTGTGANVLTF
TGTGCCAGCAGCGGGACAGGGACTGGGGCCAACGTCCTGACTTTC
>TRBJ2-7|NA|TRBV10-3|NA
CASTNRDLLSEQYF
TGTGCCAGCACCAACAGGGATCTCCTCAGCGAGCAGTACTTT
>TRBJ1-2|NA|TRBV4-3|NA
CASSQVGAGANYGYTF
TGCGCCAGCAGCCAAGTTGGGGCAGGGGCTAACTATGGCTACACCTTC
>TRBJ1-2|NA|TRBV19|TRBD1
CASTGTGRDGYTF
TGTGCCAGTACCGGGACAGGGAGGGACGGCTACACCTTC
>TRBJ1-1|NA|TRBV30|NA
CAWGGQTNTEAFF
TGTGCCTGGGGAGGACAGACGAACACTGAAGCTTTCTTT
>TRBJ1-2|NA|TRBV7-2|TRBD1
CASSLAGVPGGAIGYGYTF
TGTGCCAGCAGCTTAGCAGGCGTCCCAGGGGGCGCGATTGGGTATGGCTACACCTTC
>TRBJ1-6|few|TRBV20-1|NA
CSASRDGTDFSYNSPLHF
TGCAGTGCTTCACGGGACGGAACAGATTTCTCCTATAATTCACCCCTCCACTTT
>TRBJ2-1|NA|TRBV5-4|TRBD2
CASSGLAGYQRFF
TGTGCCAGCAGCGGACTAGCGGGGTACCAGCGGTTCTTC
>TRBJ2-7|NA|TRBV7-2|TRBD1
CASSYYRDSPAYEQYF
TGTGCCAGCAGCTATTACCGGGACAGCCCTGCCTACGAGCAGTACTTC
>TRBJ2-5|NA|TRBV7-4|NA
CASSQRSARNQETQYF
TGTGCCAGCAGCCAAAGGTCGGCCCGCAATCAAGAGACCCAGTACTTC
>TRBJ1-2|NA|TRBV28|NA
CASSLGGRDFGYTF
TGTGCCAGCAGTTTGGGCGGCAGGGACTTTGGCTACACCTTC
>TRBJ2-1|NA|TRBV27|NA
CASRYRVDLSNEQFF
TGTGCCAGCAGGTACAGGGTAGACCTCTCCAATGAGCAGTTCTTC
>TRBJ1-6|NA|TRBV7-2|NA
CASTGVYSPLHF
TGTGCCAGCACAGGGGTCTATTCACCCCTCCACTTT
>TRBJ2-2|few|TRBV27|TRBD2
CASQRGDFTGELFF
TGTGCCAGCCAGCGGGGGGATTTTACCGGGGAGCTGTTTTTT
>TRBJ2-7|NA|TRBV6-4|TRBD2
CASSPWGGAYEQYF
TGTGCCAGCAGCCCGTGGGGGGGGGCCTACGAGCAGTACTTC
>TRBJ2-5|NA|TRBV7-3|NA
CASSLGPSQETQYF
TGTGCCAGCAGCTTAGGCCCGTCCCAAGAGACCCAGTACTTC
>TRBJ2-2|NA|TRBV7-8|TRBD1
CASSSRDRGTGELFF
TGTGCCAGCAGCTCCCGGGACAGGGGCACCGGGGAGCTGTTTTTT
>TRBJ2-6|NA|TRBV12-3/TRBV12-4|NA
CASSFSNQWAGANVLTF
TGTGCCAGCAGTTTCAGCAACCAGTGGGCAGGGGCCAACGTCCTGACTTTC
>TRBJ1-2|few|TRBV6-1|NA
CASGRETLELANYGYTF
TGTGCCAGTGGCCGAGAGACTTTGGAATTAGCTAACTATGGCTACACCTTC
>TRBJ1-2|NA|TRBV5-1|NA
CASRTANDNYGYTF
TGCGCCAGCAGGACAGCAAATGATAACTATGGCTACACCTTC
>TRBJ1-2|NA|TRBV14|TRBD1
CASSQRTGMGGYTF
TGTGCCAGCAGCCAAAGGACAGGGATGGGTGGCTACACCTTC
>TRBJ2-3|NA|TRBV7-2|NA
CASSPTRVDDTQYF
TGTGCCAGCAGCCCCACCAGGGTGGACGATACGCAGTATTTT